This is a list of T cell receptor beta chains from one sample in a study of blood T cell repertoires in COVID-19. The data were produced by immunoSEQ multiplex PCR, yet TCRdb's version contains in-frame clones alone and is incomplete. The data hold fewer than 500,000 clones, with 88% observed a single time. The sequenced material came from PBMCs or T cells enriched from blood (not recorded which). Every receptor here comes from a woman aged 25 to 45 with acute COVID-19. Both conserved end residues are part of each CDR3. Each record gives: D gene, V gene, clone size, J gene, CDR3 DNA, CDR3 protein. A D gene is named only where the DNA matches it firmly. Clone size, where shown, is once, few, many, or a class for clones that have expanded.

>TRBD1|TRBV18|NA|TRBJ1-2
TGTGCCAGCTCACCTCAGGACAGGGGAGTCTATGGCTACACCTTC
CASSPQDRGVYGYTF
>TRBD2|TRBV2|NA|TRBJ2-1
TGTGCCAGCAAGGATAGCGGGGGAAACTCCTACAATGAGCAGTTCTTC
CASKDSGGNSYNEQFF
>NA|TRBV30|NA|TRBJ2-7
TGTGCCTGGAGTGGGGCAGGGCCTTACGAGCAGTACTTC
CAWSGAGPYEQYF
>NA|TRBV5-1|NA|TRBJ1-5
TGCGCCAGCAGCTTGGACAGTTCTAATCAGCCCCAGCATTTT
CASSLDSSNQPQHF
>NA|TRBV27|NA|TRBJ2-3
TGTGCCAGCAGGAGAGTTGTCGGCACAGATACGCAGTATTTT
CASRRVVGTDTQYF
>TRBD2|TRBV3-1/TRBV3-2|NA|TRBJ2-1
TGTGCCAGCAGCCCCGGACTAGCGGGGGCTTATGAGCAGTTCTTC
CASSPGLAGAYEQFF
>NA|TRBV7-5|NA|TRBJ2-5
TGTGTCAGAACCCGAAAGGGGGTTAACCAAGAGACCCAGTACTTC
CVRTRKGVNQETQYF
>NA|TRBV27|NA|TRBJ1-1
TGTGCCAGCAGTTTATTAGGGACATTAGACACTGAAGCTTTCTTT
CASSLLGTLDTEAFF
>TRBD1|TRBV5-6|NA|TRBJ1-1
TGTGCCAGCACCTCGCAGGGGGGACAGGGCACTGAAGCTTTCTTT
CASTSQGGQGTEAFF
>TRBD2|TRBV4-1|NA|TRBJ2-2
TGCGCCAGCAGGGCTAGCGGGGCGAACACCGGGGAGCTGTTTTTT
CASRASGANTGELFF
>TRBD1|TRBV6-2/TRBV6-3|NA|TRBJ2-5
TGTGCCAGCAGTTCTCAAGGGGACAGAAACCAAGAGACCCAGTACTTC
CASSSQGDRNQETQYF
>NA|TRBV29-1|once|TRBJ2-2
TGCAGCGCATGGAGCCAGGGGGGTACCGGGGAGCTGTTTTTT
CSAWSQGGTGELFF
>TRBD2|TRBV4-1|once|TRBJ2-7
TGCGCCAGCAGCCAGATAGCGGGGCCCTCCTACGAGCAGTACTTC
CASSQIAGPSYEQYF
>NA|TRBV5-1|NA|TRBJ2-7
TGCGCCAGCAGCCCCTTCGGAGCGTCGGATTCCTACGAGCAGTACTTC
CASSPFGASDSYEQYF
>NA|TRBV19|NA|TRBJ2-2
TGTGCCAGTAGTAATCGTTTCAGTCCCGGGGAGCTGTTTTTT
CASSNRFSPGELFF
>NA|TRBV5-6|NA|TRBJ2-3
TGTGCCAGCAGCTCCCGCCGGCCAGGGGAGCAGTATTTT
CASSSRRPGEQYF
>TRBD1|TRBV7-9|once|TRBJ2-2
TGTGCCAGCAGCCCACCCGGGACAGCGAACACCGGGGAGCTGTTTTTT
CASSPPGTANTGELFF
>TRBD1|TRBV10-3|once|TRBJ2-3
TGTGCCATCAGGGGACAGTCGGGGATACTTCTCTTGGATACGCAGTATTTT
CAIRGQSGILLLDTQYF
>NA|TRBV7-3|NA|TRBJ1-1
TGTGCCAGCAGCTTTAACAGTAACACTGAAGCTTTCTTT
CASSFNSNTEAFF
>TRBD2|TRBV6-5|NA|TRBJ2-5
TGTGCCAGCGCGCTTATAGCGGGGCAAGAGACCCAGTACTTC
CASALIAGQETQYF
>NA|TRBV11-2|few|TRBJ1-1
TGTGCCAGCAGCTTCTCGACGGGGAACACTGAAGCTTTCTTT
CASSFSTGNTEAFF
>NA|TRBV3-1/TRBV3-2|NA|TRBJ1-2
TGTGCCAGCAGCCAAGCCGGAGGGAATAACTATGGCTACACCTTC
CASSQAGGNNYGYTF
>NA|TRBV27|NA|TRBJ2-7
TGTGCCAGCAGTCCCCGTGAAGGGGTATCCTACGAGCAGTACTTC
CASSPREGVSYEQYF
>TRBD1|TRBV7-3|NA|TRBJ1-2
TGTGCCAGCAGCTTAATGGCAGGGGGCTTCGATGGCTACACCTTC
CASSLMAGGFDGYTF
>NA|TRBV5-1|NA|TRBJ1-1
TGCGCCAGCAGCAAAGGACACGGACCCTTACCTCACACTGAAGCTTTCTTT
CASSKGHGPLPHTEAFF
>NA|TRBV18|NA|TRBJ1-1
TGTGCCAGCTCACCGAGTTCAGGGAACACTGAAGCTTTCTTT
CASSPSSGNTEAFF
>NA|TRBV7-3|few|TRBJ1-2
TGTGCCAGCAGCCTCTCGGGAGGGGGTGGCTACACCTTC
CASSLSGGGGYTF
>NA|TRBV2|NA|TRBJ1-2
TGTGCCAGCGGGGCAGGCCCTAACTATGGCTACACCTTC
CASGAGPNYGYTF
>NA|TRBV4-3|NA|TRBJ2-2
TGCGCCAGCAGCCCTTCCCTGGGAACTAGCCAGAACACCGGGGAGCTGTTTTTT
CASSPSLGTSQNTGELFF
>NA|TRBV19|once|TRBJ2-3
TGTGCCAGTAGTGGCCGGGACAAGGACACAGATACGCAGTATTTT
CASSGRDKDTDTQYF
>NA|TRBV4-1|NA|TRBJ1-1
TGCGCCAGCAGCCAAGATCTTGGAGGCCCTGAAGCTTTCTTT
CASSQDLGGPEAFF
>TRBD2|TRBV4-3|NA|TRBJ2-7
TGCGCCAGCAGCCAAGAAGTCGCGGGGGCCTACGAGCAGTACTTC
CASSQEVAGAYEQYF
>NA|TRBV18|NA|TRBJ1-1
TGTGCCAGCTCAGCAGGGGTTCAGAACACTGAAGCTTTCTTT
CASSAGVQNTEAFF
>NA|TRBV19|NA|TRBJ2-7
TGTGCCAGTAGTATAGAGGAGGGTCGTACCTACGAGCAGTACTTC
CASSIEEGRTYEQYF
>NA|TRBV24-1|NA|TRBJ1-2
TGTGCCACCAGTGATTATGACATCTTCGGTAGTCATGGCTACACCTTC
CATSDYDIFGSHGYTF
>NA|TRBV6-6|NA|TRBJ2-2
TGTGCCAGCAGTCCCCCCCTTTCGTTCCCGAACACCGGGGAGCTGTTTTTT
CASSPPLSFPNTGELFF
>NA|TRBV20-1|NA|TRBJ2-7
TGCAGTGCTAGTCTCACTTACGAGCAGTACTTC
CSASLTYEQYF
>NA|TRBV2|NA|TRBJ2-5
TGTGCCAGCTCCCAAGACAGCAAGCAAGAGACCCAGTACTTC
CASSQDSKQETQYF
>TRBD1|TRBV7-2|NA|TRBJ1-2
TGTGCCAGCAGCTTAAGGGGGCTCTATGGCTACACCTTC
CASSLRGLYGYTF
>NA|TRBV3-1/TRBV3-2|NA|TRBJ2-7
TGTGCCAGCAGCCAGCCAGGGATGCGCAAGTACGAGCAGTACTTC
CASSQPGMRKYEQYF
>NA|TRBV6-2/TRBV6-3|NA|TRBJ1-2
TGTGCCAGCAGTTACCCCGCGGGGGGCTACACCTTC
CASSYPAGGYTF
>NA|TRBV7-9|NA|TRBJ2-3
TGTGCCAGCAGCTTAGTGCGCCAGGATCTCACAGATACGCAGTATTTT
CASSLVRQDLTDTQYF
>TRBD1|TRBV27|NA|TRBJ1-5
TGTGCCAGCAGGGACAGGGGGTCTAGCAATCAGCCCCAGCATTTT
CASRDRGSSNQPQHF
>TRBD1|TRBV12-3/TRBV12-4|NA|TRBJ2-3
TGTGCCAGCAGTTTAAGGGGGCCAGATACGCAGTATTTT
CASSLRGPDTQYF
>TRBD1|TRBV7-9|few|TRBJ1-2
TGTGCCAGCAGCTACGGACAGGGTGACTACACCTTC
CASSYGQGDYTF
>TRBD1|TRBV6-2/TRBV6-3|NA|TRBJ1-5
TGTGCCAGCAGTTACTCGGACAGGGGCCAGCCCCAGCATTTT
CASSYSDRGQPQHF
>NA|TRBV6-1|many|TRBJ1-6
TGTGCCAGCAGTGAAACAGTTAATTCACCCCTCCACTTT
CASSETVNSPLHF